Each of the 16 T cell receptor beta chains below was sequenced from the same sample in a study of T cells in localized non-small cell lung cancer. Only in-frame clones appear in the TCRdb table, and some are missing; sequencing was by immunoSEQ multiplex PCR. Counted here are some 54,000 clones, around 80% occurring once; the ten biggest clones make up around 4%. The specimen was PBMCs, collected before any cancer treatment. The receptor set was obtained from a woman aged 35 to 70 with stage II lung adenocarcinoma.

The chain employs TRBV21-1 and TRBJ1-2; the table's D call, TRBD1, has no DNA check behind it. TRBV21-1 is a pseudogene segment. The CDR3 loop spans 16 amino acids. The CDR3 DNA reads TGTGCCAGCAGCAAAGTGGGGACAGTTGCTAACTATGGCTACACCTTC. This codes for CASSKVGTVANYGYTF.

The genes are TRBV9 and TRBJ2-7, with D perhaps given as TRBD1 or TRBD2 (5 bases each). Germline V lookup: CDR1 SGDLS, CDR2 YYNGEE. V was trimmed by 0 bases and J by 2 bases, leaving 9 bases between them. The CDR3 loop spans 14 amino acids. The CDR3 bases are TGTGCCAGCAGCGTAGGGGACGACCCCTACGAGCAGTACTTC. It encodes CASSVGDDPYEQYF.

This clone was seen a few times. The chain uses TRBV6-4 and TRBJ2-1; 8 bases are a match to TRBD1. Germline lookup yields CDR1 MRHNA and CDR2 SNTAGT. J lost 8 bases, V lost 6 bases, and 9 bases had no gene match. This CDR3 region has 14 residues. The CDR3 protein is CASSTGGQGDEQFF. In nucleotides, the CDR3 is TGTGCCAGCAGCACAGGGGGTCAAGGCGATGAGCAGTTCTTC.

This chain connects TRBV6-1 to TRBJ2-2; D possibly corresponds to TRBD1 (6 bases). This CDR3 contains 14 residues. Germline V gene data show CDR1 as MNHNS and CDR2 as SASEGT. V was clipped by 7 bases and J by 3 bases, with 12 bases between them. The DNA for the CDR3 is TGTGCCAGCACCGTCTACAGGGACACCGGGGAGCTGTTTTTT. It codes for CASTVYRDTGELFF.

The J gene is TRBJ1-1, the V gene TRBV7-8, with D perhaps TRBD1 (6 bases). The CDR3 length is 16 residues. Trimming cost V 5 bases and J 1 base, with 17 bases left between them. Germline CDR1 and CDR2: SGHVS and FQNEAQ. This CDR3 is CASSPRGSGENTEAFF. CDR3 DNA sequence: TGTGCCAGCAGCCCCAGGGGTTCCGGAGAGAACACTGAAGCTTTCTTT.

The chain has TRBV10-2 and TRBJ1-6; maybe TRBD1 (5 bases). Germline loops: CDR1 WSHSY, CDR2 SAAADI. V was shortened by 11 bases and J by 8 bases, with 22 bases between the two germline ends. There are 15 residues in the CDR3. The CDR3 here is CAASGTQDMDSPLHF. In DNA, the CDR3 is TGCGCCGCGTCCGGGACCCAGGACATGGATTCACCCCTCCACTTT.

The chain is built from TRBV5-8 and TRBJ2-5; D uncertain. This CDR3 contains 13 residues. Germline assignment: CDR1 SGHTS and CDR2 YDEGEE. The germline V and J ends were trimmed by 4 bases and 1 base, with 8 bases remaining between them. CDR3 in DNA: TGTGCCAGCAGCCGACGGGTCCAAGAGACCCAGTACTTC. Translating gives CASSRRVQETQYF.

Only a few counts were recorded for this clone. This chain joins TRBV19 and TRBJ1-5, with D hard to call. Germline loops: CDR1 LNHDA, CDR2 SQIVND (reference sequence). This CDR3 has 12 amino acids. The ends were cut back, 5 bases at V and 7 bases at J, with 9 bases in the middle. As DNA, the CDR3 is TGTGCCAGTAGTCCTGGAGGACAGCCCCAGCATTTT. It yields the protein CASSPGGQPQHF.

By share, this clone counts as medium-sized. The CDR3 DNA sequence: TGTGCCAGCAGCGTATCCGGGACAGGGGTGGAGACCCAGTACTTC. Its protein is CASSVSGTGVETQYF. This chain connects TRBV7-9 to TRBJ2-5; TRBD1 matches at 10 bases. CDR3 length: 15 amino acids. J gave up 5 bases and V 5 bases, and 8 bases lay outside the gene matches. Germline V gives CDR1 SEHNR, CDR2 FQNEAQ (reference sequence).

The CDR3 spells CASGNRGMKLFF. In DNA form, the CDR3 reads TGTGCCAGCGGAAACAGGGGGATGAAACTGTTTTTT. This chain uses TRBV27 with TRBJ1-4; 8 positions agree with TRBD1. V trimming: 8 bases; J trimming: 11 bases; junction bases outside the gene matches: 7. The CDR3 is 12 amino acids. Germline-derived CDR1 and CDR2 are MNHEY and SMNVEV (reference sequence).

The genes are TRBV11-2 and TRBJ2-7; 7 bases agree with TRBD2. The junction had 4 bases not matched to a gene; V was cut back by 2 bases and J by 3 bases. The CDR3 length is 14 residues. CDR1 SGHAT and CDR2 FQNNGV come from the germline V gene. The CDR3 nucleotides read TGTGCCAGCAGCTTACTCGGGGGGTTCTACGAGCAGTACTTC. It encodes CASSLLGGFYEQYF.

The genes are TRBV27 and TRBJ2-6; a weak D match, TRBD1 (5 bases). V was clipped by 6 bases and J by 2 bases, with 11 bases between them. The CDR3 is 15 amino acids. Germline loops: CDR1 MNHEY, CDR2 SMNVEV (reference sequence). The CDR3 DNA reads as TGTGCCAGCAGGATAAGCAGGGCTGGGGCCAACGTCCTGACTTTC. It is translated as CASRISRAGANVLTF.

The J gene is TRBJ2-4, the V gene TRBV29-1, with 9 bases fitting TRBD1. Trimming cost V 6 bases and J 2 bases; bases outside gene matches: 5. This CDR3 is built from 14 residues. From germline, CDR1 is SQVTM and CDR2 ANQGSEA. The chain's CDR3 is CSVVTGGTKNIQYF. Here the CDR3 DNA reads TGCAGCGTCGTGACAGGGGGGACCAAAAACATTCAGTACTTC.

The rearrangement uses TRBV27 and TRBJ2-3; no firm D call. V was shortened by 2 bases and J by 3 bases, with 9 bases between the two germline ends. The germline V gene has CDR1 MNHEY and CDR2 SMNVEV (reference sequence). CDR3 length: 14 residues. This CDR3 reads CASSLVTETDTQYF. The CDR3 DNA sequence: TGTGCCAGCAGTTTAGTGACGGAGACAGATACGCAGTATTTT.

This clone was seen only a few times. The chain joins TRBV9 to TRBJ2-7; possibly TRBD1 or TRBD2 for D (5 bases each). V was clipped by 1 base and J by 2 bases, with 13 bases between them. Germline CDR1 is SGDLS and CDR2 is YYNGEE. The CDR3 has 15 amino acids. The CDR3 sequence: CASSVSWDGTYEQYF. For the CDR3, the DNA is TGTGCCAGCAGCGTATCCTGGGACGGAACCTACGAGCAGTACTTC.

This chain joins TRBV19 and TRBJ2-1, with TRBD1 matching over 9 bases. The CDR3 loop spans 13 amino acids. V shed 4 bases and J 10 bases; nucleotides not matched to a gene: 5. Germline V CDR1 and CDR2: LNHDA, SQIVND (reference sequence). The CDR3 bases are TGTGCCAGTAGTAGAACAGGGGGCGACGAGCAGTTCTTC. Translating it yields CASSRTGGDEQFF.